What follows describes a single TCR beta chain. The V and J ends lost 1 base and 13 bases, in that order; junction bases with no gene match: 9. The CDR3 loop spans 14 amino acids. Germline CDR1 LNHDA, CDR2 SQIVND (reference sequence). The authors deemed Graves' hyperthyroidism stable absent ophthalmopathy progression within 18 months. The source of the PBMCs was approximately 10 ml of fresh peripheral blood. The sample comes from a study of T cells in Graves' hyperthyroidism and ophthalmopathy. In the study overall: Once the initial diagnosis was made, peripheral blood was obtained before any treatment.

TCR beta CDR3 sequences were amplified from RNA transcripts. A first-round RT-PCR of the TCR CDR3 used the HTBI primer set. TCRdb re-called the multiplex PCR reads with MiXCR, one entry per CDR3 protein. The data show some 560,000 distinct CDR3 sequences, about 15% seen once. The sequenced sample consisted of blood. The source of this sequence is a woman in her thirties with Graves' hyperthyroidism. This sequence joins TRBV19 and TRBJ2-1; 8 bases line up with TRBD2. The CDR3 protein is CASSIGRRGVTQFF. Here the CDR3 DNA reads TGTGCCAGTAGTATAGGGCGGCGGGGGGTAACACAGTTCTTC.